The 27 T cell receptor beta chains below come from one sample, sequenced in a study of response to subunit inactivated influenza vaccine. TCRdb fed the RT-PCR reads into MiXCR, producing one record per CDR3 protein. The sample has around 530,000 distinct CDR3 sequences; about 15% are singletons. The material was CD4+ T cells sorted from PBMCs, obtained around 25 months after vaccination. The receptors were gathered from a man between 50 and 69 years old who received an inactivated influenza vaccine.

This clonotype turned up a few times. V usage is TRBV7-2 and J usage is TRBJ1-4; possibly TRBD1 for D (5 bases). The germline V gene encodes CDR1 SGHTA and CDR2 FQGNSA. The CDR3 length is 14 residues. Trimming took 2 bases from V and 6 from J, leaving 10 bases between them. CDR3: CASSLRGDHEKLFF. CDR3 in DNA: TGTGCCAGCAGCTTAAGGGGCGATCATGAAAAACTGTTTTTT.

In this sample, this clonotype turned up a few times. This chain joins TRBV7-2 and TRBJ1-3; no clear D. V was cut by 0 bases and J by 5 bases, with 11 bases left in between. Germline V gene data show CDR1 as SGHTA and CDR2 as FQGNSA. The CDR3 length is 15 residues. The CDR3 here is CASSLAWGNRNTIYF. The CDR3 bases are TGTGCCAGCAGCTTAGCGTGGGGTAATAGAAACACCATATATTTT.

CDR3 amino acids: CASSHPSPQDTQYF. In DNA, the CDR3 is TGTGCCAGCAGCCATCCTAGCCCTCAAGATACGCAGTATTTT. The V call is TRBV3-1, the J call TRBJ2-3, with D possibly matching TRBD2 (5 bases). In germline, CDR1 is LGHDT, CDR2 YNNKEL (reference sequence). The CDR3 runs 14 residues. The V gene lost 3 bases and the J gene lost 5 bases, with 12 bases spanning the gap.

This clonotype was found many times. The chain has TRBV28 and TRBJ1-2; weak D call: TRBD1 (6 bases). Germline V gene lookup returns CDR1 MDHEN and CDR2 SYDVKM. CDR3 length: 14 amino acids. Trimming cost V 1 base and J 2 bases, with 8 bases left between them. The CDR3 DNA reads TGTGCCAGCAGTTTATCTGACAGGAACTATGGCTACACCTTC. Its protein is CASSLSDRNYGYTF.

This rearrangement joins TRBV6-1 to TRBJ1-5; no clear D gene. CDR3 size: 15 residues. Per the germline V gene, CDR1 is MNHNS and CDR2 is SASEGT. Trimming left V 7 bases short and J 0 bases short, with 13 bases between. The CDR3 here is CASNVQPYSNQPQHF. CDR3 DNA sequence: TGTGCCAGCAACGTACAGCCCTATAGCAATCAGCCCCAGCATTTT.

This clonotype was seen at least ten times. V gene TRBV5-6 combines with J gene TRBJ2-3; D remains ambiguous. The CDR3 length is 16 residues. V was shortened by 4 bases and J by 0 bases, with 15 bases between the two germline ends. CDR1 is SGHDT, CDR2 YYEEEE, per germline. CDR3 loop: CASSDLGATSTDTQYF. The DNA of the CDR3 is TGTGCCAGCAGCGATTTAGGTGCTACTAGCACAGATACGCAGTATTTT.

The CDR3 loop reads CASTRRGGGLFTYNEQFF. The CDR3 DNA sequence: TGTGCCAGCACCCGCCGGGGAGGGGGCCTATTCACCTACAATGAGCAGTTCTTC. J is TRBJ2-1 and V is TRBV11-2; D could derive from TRBD1 or TRBD2 (7 bases each). The CDR3 contains 18 residues. Per the germline V gene, CDR1 is SGHAT and CDR2 is FQNNGV. Trimming left V 7 bases short and J 2 bases short, with 24 bases between.

The chain links TRBV7-2 to TRBJ1-2, with D uncertain. The CDR3 spans 14 residues. Germline V gene sequence: CDR1 SGHTA, CDR2 FQGNSA. The germline V and J ends were trimmed by 5 bases and 2 bases, with 12 bases remaining between them. Written as DNA, the CDR3 is TGTGCCAGCAGCCTAGATACACAAAACTATGGCTACACCTTC. It is translated as CASSLDTQNYGYTF.

V is TRBV10-3 and J is TRBJ2-1; 7 nucleotides line up with TRBD2. Germline values: CDR1 ENHRY, CDR2 SYGVKD. The CDR3 consists of 17 residues. J lost 0 bases, V lost 0 bases, and 5 bases had no gene match. CDR3 loop: CAISESRRGSSYNEQFF. The CDR3 DNA reads as TGTGCCATCAGTGAGTCGCGGCGGGGGAGCTCCTACAATGAGCAGTTCTTC.

The V call is TRBV7-9, the J call TRBJ1-1; D is unresolved. Deletions cut 8 bases from V and 0 bases from J, with 13 bases between. The length of the CDR3 is 14 residues. Looked up from germline, CDR1 is SEHNR and CDR2 is FQNEAQ (reference sequence). CDR3 loop: CASGSGRMNTEAFF. The CDR3 DNA sequence: TGTGCCAGCGGGTCGGGCAGGATGAACACTGAAGCTTTCTTT.

This clonotype turned up a few times. The chain is built from TRBV20-1 and TRBJ2-5; D tentatively fits TRBD1 or TRBD2 (5 bases each). Germline-derived CDR1 and CDR2 are DFQATT and SNEGSKA (reference sequence). The CDR3 contains 14 residues. The V gene lost 6 bases and the J gene lost 4 bases, with 18 bases spanning the gap. CDR3 in DNA: TGCAGTGCCCCGAACTGGGCAGGGAGAGAGACCCAGTACTTC. Translating it yields CSAPNWAGRETQYF.

V gene TRBV12-3 or TRBV12-4 combines with J gene TRBJ2-3; no definite D call. Between the trimmed V and J ends, which lost 6 bases and 4 bases, there was a span of 17 bases. The CDR3 is 15 residues long. The CDR3 DNA follows: TGTGCCAGCAGCCCTGATAGGGTGTCCCCAGATACGCAGTATTTT. Translation: CASSPDRVSPDTQYF.

This sequence joins TRBV6-2 or TRBV6-3 and TRBJ2-2; D remains ambiguous. The CDR3 has 16 amino acids. Germline loops: CDR1 MNHEY, CDR2 SVGEGT. V lost 2 bases to trimming and J lost 0 bases, with 10 bases between them. In DNA, the CDR3 is TGTGCCAGCAGTTACCCGGCAGGCCCGAACACCGGGGAGCTGTTTTTT. Its translation: CASSYPAGPNTGELFF.

This clonotype was seen a handful of times. The chain combines TRBV5-5 with TRBJ1-4; D perhaps matches TRBD1 (5 bases). This CDR3 has 15 amino acids. Trimming cost V 0 bases and J 11 bases, with 17 bases left between them. CDR1 and CDR2 (germline): SGHKS, YYEKEE (reference sequence). The CDR3 reads CASSLEFRSAGKLFF. For the CDR3, the DNA is TGTGCCAGCAGCTTGGAGTTCAGGTCAGCAGGGAAACTGTTTTTT.

The chain employs TRBV4-1 and TRBJ2-2; TRBD2 matches 12 bases. In germline, CDR1 is MGHRA, CDR2 YSYEKL. Trimming cost V 3 bases and J 1 base; bases outside gene matches: 6. CDR3 length: 18 amino acids. The CDR3: CASSHYGLAGMNTGELFF. DNA of the CDR3: TGCGCCAGCAGCCATTATGGACTAGCGGGGATGAACACCGGGGAGCTGTTTTTT.

The chain has TRBV7-9 and TRBJ1-1, with a tentative D call TRBD1 (6 bases). Trimming took off 5 bases at V and 8 bases at J, with 12 bases between the two ends. Germline assignment: CDR1 SEHNR and CDR2 FQNEAQ (reference sequence). This CDR3 spans 12 amino acids. CDR3 region: CASSRGQREAFF. The DNA of the CDR3 is TGTGCCAGCAGCCGAGGACAGAGGGAAGCTTTCTTT. The full variable domain, rest sourced from reference TRBV7-9 and TRBJ1-1, is DTGVSQNPRHKITKRGQNVTFRCDPISEHNRLYWYRQTLGQGPEFLTYFQNEAQLEKSRLLSDRFSAERPKGSFSTLEIQRTEQGDSAMYLCASSRGQREAFFGQGTRLTVV.

The chain has TRBV12-3 or TRBV12-4 and TRBJ1-4; 8 bases are a match to TRBD1. This CDR3 contains 17 residues. Losses at the gene ends were 1 base for V and 3 bases for J; bases not matched to a gene: 7. CDR3 DNA sequence: TGTGCCAGCAGTTTAGTTGGCAGGGGGCTGGCTAATGAAAAACTGTTTTTT. Amino acids: CASSLVGRGLANEKLFF.

This chain joins TRBV4-1 and TRBJ1-1; tentative D call: TRBD1 (5 bases). Germline V gives CDR1 MGHRA, CDR2 YSYEKL. This CDR3 contains 16 residues. V lost 1 base, J lost 3 bases, and 15 bases lay in between. The CDR3 reads CASSQGPGRRDTEAFF. Here the CDR3 DNA reads TGCGCCAGCAGCCAAGGACCAGGGCGAAGGGACACTGAAGCTTTCTTT.

Ten or more counts support this clonotype. The chain recombines TRBV12-3 or TRBV12-4 with TRBJ2-1; perhaps D is TRBD1 or TRBD2 (5 bases each). Trimming removed 3 bases at V and 10 bases at J, with 13 bases between. The CDR3 covers 13 residues. The CDR3 bases are TGTGCCAGCAGTTTTAACGAGGGGCAGGAGCAGTTCTTC. Translation: CASSFNEGQEQFF.

The rearrangement uses TRBV29-1 and TRBJ2-3; 9 positions match TRBD2. The germline gives CDR1 SQVTM, CDR2 ANQGSEA. V lost 4 bases to trimming and J lost 0 bases; unmatched junction nucleotides: 5. The CDR3 consists of 15 residues. The CDR3 sequence is CSVGGGAPSTDTQYF. In DNA, the CDR3 is TGCAGCGTTGGCGGGGGGGCTCCAAGCACAGATACGCAGTATTTT.

This clonotype was counted a few times. The rearrangement uses TRBV6-1 and TRBJ2-2, with D perhaps matching TRBD1 (6 bases). The CDR3 sequence is 15 residues long. Germline values: CDR1 MNHNS, CDR2 SASEGT. V lost 5 bases and J 1 base, leaving 11 bases between the germline ends. In DNA, the CDR3 is TGTGCCAGCAGTCCCCGGGGACAGAACACCGGGGAGCTGTTTTTT. Its translation: CASSPRGQNTGELFF.

The chain links TRBV20-1 to TRBJ2-3; 11 nucleotides agree with TRBD2. The germline V gene has CDR1 DFQATT and CDR2 SNEGSKA (reference sequence). V shed 4 bases and J 4 bases; nucleotides not matched to a gene: 4. The CDR3 extends over 14 amino acids. CDR3 in DNA: TGCAGTGCTAAGGGACTAGCGGTATCAGATACGCAGTATTTT. Translated: CSAKGLAVSDTQYF.

This clonotype came up many times. V gene TRBV29-1 combines with J gene TRBJ2-5; no definite D call. From germline, CDR1 is SQVTM and CDR2 ANQGSEA. V was cut by 4 bases and J by 4 bases, with 7 bases left in between. The CDR3 length is 11 residues. The CDR3 reads CSVGPRETQYF. The CDR3 nucleotides read TGCAGCGTTGGCCCCCGAGAGACCCAGTACTTC. Variable domain in full (rest from reference TRBV29-1 and TRBJ2-5): SAVISQKPSRDICQRGTSLTIQCQVDSQVTMMFWYRQQPGQSLTLIATANQGSEATYESGFVIDKFPISRPNLTFSTLTVSNMSPEDSSIYLCSVGPRETQYFGPGTRLLVL.

The chain links TRBV11-2 to TRBJ2-1, with 8 bases identical to TRBD2. The CDR3 contains 17 residues. Germline CDR1 SGHAT, CDR2 FQNNGV. The V segment lost 0 bases and the J segment 2 bases; nucleotides outside the gene matches: 6. The CDR3 here is CASSLDRGTRTYNEQFF. DNA of the CDR3: TGTGCCAGCAGCTTAGATCGAGGGACTAGAACCTACAATGAGCAGTTCTTC.

This clonotype has just a few counts. CDR3 sequence (DNA): TGTGCCAGCAGTTCACCCGAAGGGACAATAATTTACGAGCAGTACTTC. Translation: CASSSPEGTIIYEQYF. The rearrangement links TRBV7-9 to TRBJ2-7; D possibly corresponds to TRBD1 (6 bases). Per germline, CDR1 SEHNR and CDR2 FQNEAQ (reference sequence). The CDR3 runs 16 residues. The germline V and J ends were trimmed by 6 bases and 4 bases, with 22 bases remaining between them. The full variable domain, in which reference TRBV7-9 and TRBJ2-7 provide the parts outside the CDR3, is DTGVSQNPRHKITKRGQNVTFRCDPISEHNRLYWYRQTLGQGPEFLTYFQNEAQLEKSRLLSDRFSAERPKGSFSTLEIQRTEQGDSAMYLCASSSPEGTIIYEQYFGPGTRLTVT.

There are a few counts of this clonotype. This chain uses TRBV25-1 with TRBJ2-1; no reliable D call. This CDR3 spans 14 amino acids. V lost 5 bases and J 6 bases, leaving 14 bases between the germline ends. The V gene's germline CDR1 is MGHDK and CDR2 SYGVNS. This CDR3 reads CASSSIYRPNEQFF. CDR3 bases: TGTGCCAGCAGTAGTATTTATCGTCCCAATGAGCAGTTCTTC.

This clonotype was seen a handful of times. The CDR3 region has the DNA TGCAGTGCTCGGCATCCTAGCGGGGTTAGCACAGATACGCAGTATTTT. Its protein is CSARHPSGVSTDTQYF. The chain combines TRBV20-1 with TRBJ2-3, with 9 bases lining up with TRBD2. The CDR3 consists of 16 residues. V dropped 5 bases and J dropped 0; count of bases not matched to a gene: 9. Germline V lookup: CDR1 DFQATT, CDR2 SNEGSKA (reference sequence).